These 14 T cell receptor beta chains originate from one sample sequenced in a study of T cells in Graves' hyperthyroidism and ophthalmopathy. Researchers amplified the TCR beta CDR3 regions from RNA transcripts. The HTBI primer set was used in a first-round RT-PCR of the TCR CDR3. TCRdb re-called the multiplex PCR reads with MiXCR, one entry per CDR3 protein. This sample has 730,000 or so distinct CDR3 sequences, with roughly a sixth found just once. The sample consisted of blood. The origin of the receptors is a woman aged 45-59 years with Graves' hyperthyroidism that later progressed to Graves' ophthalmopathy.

DNA of the CDR3: TGTGCCAGCAGCTTAGCGGCAGGTTATGATGGCTACACCTTC. Protein sequence: CASSLAAGYDGYTF. The chain carries TRBV7-9 and TRBJ1-2, with D unresolved. The CDR3 spans 14 residues. Germline V lookup: CDR1 SEHNR, CDR2 FQNEAQ (reference sequence). V shed 0 bases and J shed 6 bases, with 11 bases lying between them.

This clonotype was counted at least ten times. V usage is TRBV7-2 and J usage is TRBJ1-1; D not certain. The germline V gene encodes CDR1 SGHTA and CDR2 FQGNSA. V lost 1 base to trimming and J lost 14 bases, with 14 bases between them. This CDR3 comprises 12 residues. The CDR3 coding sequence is TGTGCCAGCAGCTTAGATCGGGAGCCCCGGTTCTTT. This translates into CASSLDREPRFF.

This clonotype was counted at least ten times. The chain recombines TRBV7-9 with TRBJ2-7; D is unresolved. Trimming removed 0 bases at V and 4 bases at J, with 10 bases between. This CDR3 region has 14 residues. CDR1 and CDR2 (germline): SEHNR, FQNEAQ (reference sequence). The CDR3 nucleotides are TGTGCCAGCAGCTTAGCATTAGAATCGTACGAGCAGTACTTC. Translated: CASSLALESYEQYF.

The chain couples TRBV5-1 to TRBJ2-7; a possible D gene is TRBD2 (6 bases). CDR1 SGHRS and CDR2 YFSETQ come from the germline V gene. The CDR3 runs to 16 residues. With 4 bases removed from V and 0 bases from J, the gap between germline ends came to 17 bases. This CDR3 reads CASSPAYSSDSYEQYF. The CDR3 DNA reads TGCGCCAGCAGCCCAGCCTATTCTAGCGACTCCTACGAGCAGTACTTC.

As DNA, the CDR3 is TGTGCCAGCAGCCGACAGTTCCGGGAGCAGTACTTC. It specifies CASSRQFREQYF. The chain links TRBV14 to TRBJ2-7, with D tentatively TRBD1 (5 bases). Germline loops: CDR1 SGHDN, CDR2 FVKESK. The CDR3 has 12 amino acids. V lost 4 bases, J lost 7 bases, and 11 bases lay in between. The complete variable domain, with remaining parts taken from reference TRBV14 and TRBJ2-7, reads EAGVTQFPSHSVIEKGQTVTLRCDPISGHDNLYWYRRVMGKEIKFLLHFVKESKQDESGMPNNRFLAERTGGTYSTLKVQPAELEDSGVYFCASSRQFREQYFGPGTRLTVT.

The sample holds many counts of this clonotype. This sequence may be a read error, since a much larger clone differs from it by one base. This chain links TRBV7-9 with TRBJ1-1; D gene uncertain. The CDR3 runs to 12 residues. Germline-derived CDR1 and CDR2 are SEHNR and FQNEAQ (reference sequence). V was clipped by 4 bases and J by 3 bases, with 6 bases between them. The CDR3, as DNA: TGTGCCAGCAGCTGGGTGGACACTGAAGCTTTCTTT. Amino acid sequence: CASSWVDTEAFF.

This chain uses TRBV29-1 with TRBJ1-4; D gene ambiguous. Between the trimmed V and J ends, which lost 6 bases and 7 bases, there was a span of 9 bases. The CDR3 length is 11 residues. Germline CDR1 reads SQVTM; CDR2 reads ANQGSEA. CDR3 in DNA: TGCAGCGTGGAGACACGTGAAAAACTGTTTTTT. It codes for CSVETREKLFF.

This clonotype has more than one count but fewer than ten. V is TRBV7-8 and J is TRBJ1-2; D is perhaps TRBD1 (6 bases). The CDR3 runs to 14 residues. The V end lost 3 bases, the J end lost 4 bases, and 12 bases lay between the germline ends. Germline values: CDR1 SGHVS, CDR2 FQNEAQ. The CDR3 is CASSLGARPYGYTF. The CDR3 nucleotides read TGTGCCAGCAGCTTGGGGGCAAGGCCCTATGGCTACACCTTC.

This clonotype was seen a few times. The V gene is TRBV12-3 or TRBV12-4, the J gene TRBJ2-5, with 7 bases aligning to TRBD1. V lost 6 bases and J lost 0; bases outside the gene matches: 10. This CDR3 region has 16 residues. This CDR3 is CASSPQGVTNQETQYF. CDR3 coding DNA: TGTGCCAGCAGCCCCCAGGGGGTGACGAACCAAGAGACCCAGTACTTC.

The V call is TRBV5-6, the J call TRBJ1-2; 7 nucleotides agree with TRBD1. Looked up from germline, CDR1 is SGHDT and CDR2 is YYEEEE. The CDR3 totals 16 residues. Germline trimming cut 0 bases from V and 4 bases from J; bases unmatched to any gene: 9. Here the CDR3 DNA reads TGTGCCAGCAGCTTGGCCGGGACAGAAAACTTCTATGGCTACACCTTC. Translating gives CASSLAGTENFYGYTF.

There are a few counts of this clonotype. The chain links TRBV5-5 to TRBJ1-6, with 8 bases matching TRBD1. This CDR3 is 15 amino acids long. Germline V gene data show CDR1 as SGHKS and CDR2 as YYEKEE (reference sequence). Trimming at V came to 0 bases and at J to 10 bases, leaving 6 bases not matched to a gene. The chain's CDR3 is CASSLGLDRVSPLHF. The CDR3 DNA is TGTGCCAGCAGCTTGGGCTTGGACAGGGTCTCACCCCTCCACTTT.

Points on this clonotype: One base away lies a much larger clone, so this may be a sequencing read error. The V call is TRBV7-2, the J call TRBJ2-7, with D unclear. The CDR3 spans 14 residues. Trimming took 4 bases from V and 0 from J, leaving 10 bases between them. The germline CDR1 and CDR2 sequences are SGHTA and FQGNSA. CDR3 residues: CASSSPGISYEQYF. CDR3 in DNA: TGTGCCAGCAGCTCCCCAGGCATCTCCTACGAGCAGTACTTC. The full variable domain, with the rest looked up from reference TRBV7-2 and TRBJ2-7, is GAGVSQSPSNKVTEKGKDVELRCDPISGHTALYWYRQSLGQGLEFLIYFQGNSAPDKSGLPSDRFSAERTGGSVSTLTIQRTQQEDSAVYLCASSSPGISYEQYFGPGTRLTVT.

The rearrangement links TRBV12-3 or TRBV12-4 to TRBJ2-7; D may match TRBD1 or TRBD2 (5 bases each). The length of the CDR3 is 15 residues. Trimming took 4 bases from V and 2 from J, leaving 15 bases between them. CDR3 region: CASSSIGTLAYEQYF. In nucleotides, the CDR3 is TGTGCCAGCAGTTCTATCGGGACCCTTGCCTACGAGCAGTACTTC.

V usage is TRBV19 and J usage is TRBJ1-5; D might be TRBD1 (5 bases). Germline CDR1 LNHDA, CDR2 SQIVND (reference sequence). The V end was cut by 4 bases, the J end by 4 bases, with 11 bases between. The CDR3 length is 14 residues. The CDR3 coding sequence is TGTGCCAGTAGTACCTTAAACAGGAATCAGCCCCAGCATTTT. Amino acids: CASSTLNRNQPQHF.